This T cell receptor (beta chain) appears in the sequencing data of a study of blood T cell repertoires in COVID-19. Libraries were prepared by immunoSEQ multiplex PCR; TCRdb keeps only in-frame clonotypes and omits some of them. The top ten hold around 0.77% of the sample, which has 150,000 to 200,000 clones, approximately 89% seen once. V lost 3 bases and J lost 0, with 13 bases in between. Per germline, CDR1 MNHEY and CDR2 SMNVEV (reference sequence). The CDR3 spans 16 residues. The specimen was PBMCs or T cells enriched from blood (not recorded which). The J gene is TRBJ2-3, the V gene TRBV27, with D perhaps TRBD1 (5 bases). This TCR was sampled from a woman aged 18-35 years who had recovered from COVID-19. The CDR3 region is CASSLVDSSSTDTQYF. CDR3 DNA sequence: TGTGCCAGCAGTTTGGTAGACAGCTCTAGCACAGATACGCAGTATTTT.